The source of this T cell receptor beta chain is a study of blood T cell repertoires in COVID-19. Study in general: The study drew acute and convalescent COVID-19 samples from the United States, Italy and Spain. PBMCs, B-cell-depleted T cells, or T cells were the source of the cDNA or gDNA that made up the material.

Under the authors' procedure: Reference gene primers were amplified, and this amplification served to estimate nucleated cell counts. TCRdb keeps only in-frame clones here, not all; method: immunoSEQ multiplex PCR. That table furnishes V, J and clone size, whereas the DNA furnished D and trimming. The sample includes more than 200,000 clones, under 90% of them seen just once. The CDR3 contains 15 residues. V lost 1 base, J lost 6 bases, and 15 bases lay in between. CDR1 is SGHVS, CDR2 FNYEAQ, per germline. Participants spanned ages about 18 to 95 years and resided in over 20 US areas. The source of this sequence is a woman aged 30 to 39 with acute COVID-19. Source material: PBMCs or T cells enriched from blood (not recorded which). The V gene is TRBV7-6, the J gene TRBJ1-2, with D maybe TRBD1 (6 bases). The CDR3 reads CASSLGDRSGDGYTF. The CDR3 DNA is TGTGCCAGCAGCTTAGGAGACAGGTCCGGGGATGGCTACACCTTC.